Detailed here is one TCR beta chain. Its antigen is unidentified. One entry per CDR3 protein results from TCRdb running MiXCR on the 5' RACE reads. The sample has 690,000 or so distinct CDR3 sequences, over 8.5% seen once. The sample originates from a study of identical twins. With V trimmed by 2 bases and J by 3 bases, 1 base remained unmatched. This CDR3 is built from 14 residues. CDR1 and CDR2 from the germline V gene are SGHDN and FVKESK. Study-wide results and limits: Excess sharing between twins was weaker in beta out-of-frame sequences. Out-of-frame sharing of TCR alpha in monozygotic twins was underestimated by models.

The same sample was also studied in work on yellow fever vaccine responses in identical twins. That work states: Convergence reportedly seemed to mark part of the twins' vaccine T cell response, with personalization marking the rest.

The sequence came from a woman aged 18 to 35 in good health. Sequences were obtained from PBMCs. The rearrangement joins TRBV14 to TRBJ2-1; 7 nucleotides align to TRBD2. The CDR3: CASSQSGVYNEQFF. The CDR3 coding sequence is TGTGCCAGCAGCCAAAGCGGGGTCTACAATGAGCAGTTCTTC.